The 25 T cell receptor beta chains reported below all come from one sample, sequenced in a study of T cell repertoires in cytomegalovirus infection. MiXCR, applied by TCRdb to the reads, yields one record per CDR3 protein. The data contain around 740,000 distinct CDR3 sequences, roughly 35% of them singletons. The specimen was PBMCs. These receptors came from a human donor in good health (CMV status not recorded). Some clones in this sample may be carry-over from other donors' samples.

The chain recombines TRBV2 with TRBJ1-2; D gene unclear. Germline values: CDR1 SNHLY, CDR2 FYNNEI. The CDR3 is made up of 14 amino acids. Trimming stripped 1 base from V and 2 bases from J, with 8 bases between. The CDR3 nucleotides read TGTGCCAGCAGTGAAGAGGGTCAGAACTATGGCTACACCTTC. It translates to CASSEEGQNYGYTF.

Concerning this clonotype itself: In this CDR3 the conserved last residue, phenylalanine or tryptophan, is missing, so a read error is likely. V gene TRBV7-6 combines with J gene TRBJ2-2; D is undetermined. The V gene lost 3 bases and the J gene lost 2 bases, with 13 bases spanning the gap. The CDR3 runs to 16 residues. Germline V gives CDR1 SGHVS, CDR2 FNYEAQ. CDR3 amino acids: CASSFWSQINTGELFL. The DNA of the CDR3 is TGTGCCAGCAGCTTTTGGAGCCAGATTAACACCGGGGAGCTGTTTTTG.

In nucleotides, the CDR3 is TGTGCCAGCAGTGACATTGGTGAAAAACTGTTTTTT. Protein product: CASSDIGEKLFF. The J gene is TRBJ1-4, the V gene TRBV2, with D unclear. CDR1 is SNHLY, CDR2 FYNNEI, per germline. Trimming stripped 3 bases from V and 7 bases from J, with 6 bases between. The CDR3 length is 12 residues.

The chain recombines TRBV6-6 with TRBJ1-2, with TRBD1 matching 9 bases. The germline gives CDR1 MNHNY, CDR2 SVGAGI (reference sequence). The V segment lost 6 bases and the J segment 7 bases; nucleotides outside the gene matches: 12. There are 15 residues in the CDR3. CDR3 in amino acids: CASSPNRDRVRGYTF. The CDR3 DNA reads TGTGCCAGCAGCCCTAACCGGGACAGGGTCCGTGGCTACACCTTC.

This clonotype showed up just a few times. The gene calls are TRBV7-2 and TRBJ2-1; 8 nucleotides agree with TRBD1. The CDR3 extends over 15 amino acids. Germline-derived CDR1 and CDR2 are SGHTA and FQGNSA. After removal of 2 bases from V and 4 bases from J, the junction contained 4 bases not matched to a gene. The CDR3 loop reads CASSLRQGIYNEQFF. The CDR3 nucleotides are TGTGCCAGCAGCTTACGACAGGGGATTTACAATGAGCAGTTCTTC. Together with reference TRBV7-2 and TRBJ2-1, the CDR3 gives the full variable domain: GAGVSQSPSNKVTEKGKDVELRCDPISGHTALYWYRQSLGQGLEFLIYFQGNSAPDKSGLPSDRFSAERTGGSVSTLTIQRTQQEDSAVYLCASSLRQGIYNEQFFGPGTRLTVL.

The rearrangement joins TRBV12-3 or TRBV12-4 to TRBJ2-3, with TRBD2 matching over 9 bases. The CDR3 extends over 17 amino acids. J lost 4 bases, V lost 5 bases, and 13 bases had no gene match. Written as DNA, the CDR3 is TGTGCCAGCAGTCCCCGGAGGGCTAGCGGGGCCGCAGATACGCAGTATTTT. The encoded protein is CASSPRRASGAADTQYF.

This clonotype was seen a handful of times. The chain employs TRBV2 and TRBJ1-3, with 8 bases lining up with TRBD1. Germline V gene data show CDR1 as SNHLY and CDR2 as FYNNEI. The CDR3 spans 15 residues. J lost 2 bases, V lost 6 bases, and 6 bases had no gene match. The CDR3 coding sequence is TGTGCCAGCAGGGACCGGACAGGGACTGGAAACACCATATATTTT. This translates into CASRDRTGTGNTIYF.

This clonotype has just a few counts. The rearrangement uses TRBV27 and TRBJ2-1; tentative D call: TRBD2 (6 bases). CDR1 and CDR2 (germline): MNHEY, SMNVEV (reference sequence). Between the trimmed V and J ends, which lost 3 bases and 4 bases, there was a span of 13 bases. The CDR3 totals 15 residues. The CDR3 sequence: CASSFGGAAYNEQFF. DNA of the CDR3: TGTGCCAGCAGTTTCGGCGGGGCTGCATACAATGAGCAGTTCTTC.

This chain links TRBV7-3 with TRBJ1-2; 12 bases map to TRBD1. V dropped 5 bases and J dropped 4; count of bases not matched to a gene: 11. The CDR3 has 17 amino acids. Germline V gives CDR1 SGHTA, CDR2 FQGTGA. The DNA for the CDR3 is TGTGCCAGCAGCAAGTCCGGGACAGGGGGCTTTGGCTATGGCTACACCTTC. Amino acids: CASSKSGTGGFGYGYTF.

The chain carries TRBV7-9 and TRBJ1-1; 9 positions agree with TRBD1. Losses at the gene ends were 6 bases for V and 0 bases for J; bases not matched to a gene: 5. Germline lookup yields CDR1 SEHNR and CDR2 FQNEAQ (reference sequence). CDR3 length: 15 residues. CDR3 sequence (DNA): TGTGCCAGCAGGGAAGGGACAGGGTTGAACACTGAAGCTTTCTTT. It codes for CASREGTGLNTEAFF.

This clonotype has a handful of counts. The CDR3 is CASTSSTGGLGYTF. The CDR3 nucleotides read TGTGCCAGCACCTCCTCAACCGGCGGACTTGGCTACACCTTC. The gene calls are TRBV25-1 and TRBJ1-2; D call uncertain. This CDR3 comprises 14 residues. Germline V lookup: CDR1 MGHDK, CDR2 SYGVNS. The germline V and J ends were trimmed by 7 bases and 7 bases, with 19 bases remaining between them.

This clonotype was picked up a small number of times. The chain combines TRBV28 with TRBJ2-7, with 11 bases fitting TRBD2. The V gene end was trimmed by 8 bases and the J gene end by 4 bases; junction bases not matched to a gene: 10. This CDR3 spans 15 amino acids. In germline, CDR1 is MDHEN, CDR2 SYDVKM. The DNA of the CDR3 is TGTGCCAGCGGATTAGCGGGGGGGAGGCCTTACGAGCAGTACTTC. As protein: CASGLAGGRPYEQYF.

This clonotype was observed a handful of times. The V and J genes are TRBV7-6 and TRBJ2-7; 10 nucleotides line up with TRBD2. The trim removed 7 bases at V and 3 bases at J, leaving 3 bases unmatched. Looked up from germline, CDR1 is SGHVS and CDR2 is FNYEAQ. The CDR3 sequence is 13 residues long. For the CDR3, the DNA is TGTGCCAGCATGGCTAGCGGGAGCTACGAGCAGTACTTC. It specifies CASMASGSYEQYF.

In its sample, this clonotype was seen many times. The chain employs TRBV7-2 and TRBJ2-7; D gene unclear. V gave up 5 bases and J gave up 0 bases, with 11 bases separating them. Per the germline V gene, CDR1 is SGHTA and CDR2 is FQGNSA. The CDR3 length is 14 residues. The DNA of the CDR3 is TGTGCCAGCAGCCCGTTTGTGGGCTCCTACGAGCAGTACTTC. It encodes CASSPFVGSYEQYF.

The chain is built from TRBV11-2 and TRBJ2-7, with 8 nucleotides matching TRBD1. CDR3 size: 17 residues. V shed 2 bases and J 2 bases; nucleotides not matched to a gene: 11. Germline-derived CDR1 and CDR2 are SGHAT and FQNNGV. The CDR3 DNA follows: TGTGCCAGCAGCTTACGTTCCGCCGGGACAGGCCCCTACGAGCAGTACTTC. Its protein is CASSLRSAGTGPYEQYF.

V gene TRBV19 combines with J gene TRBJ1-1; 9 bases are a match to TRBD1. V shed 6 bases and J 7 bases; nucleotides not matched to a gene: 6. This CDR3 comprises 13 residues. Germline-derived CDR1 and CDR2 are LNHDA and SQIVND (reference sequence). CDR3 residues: CASRKQGAREAFF. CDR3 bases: TGTGCCAGTAGAAAACAGGGGGCGCGTGAAGCTTTCTTT. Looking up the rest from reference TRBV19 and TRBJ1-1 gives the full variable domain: DGGITQSPKYLFRKEGQNVTLSCEQNLNHDAMYWYRQDPGQGLRLIYYSQIVNDFQKGDIAEGYSVSREKKESFPLTVTSAQKNPTAFYLCASRKQGAREAFFGQGTRLTVV.

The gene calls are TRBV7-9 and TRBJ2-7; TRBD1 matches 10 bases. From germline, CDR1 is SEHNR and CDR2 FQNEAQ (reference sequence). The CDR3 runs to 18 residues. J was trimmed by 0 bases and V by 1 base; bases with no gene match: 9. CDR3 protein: CASSLEPGQGFNSYEQYF. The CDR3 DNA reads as TGTGCCAGCAGCTTAGAACCGGGACAGGGGTTTAACTCCTACGAGCAGTACTTC.

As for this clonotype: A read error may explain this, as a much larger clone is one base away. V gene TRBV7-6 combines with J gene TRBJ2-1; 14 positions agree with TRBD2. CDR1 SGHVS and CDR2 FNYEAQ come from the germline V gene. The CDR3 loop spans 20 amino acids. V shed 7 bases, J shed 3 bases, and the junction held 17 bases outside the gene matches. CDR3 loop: CASTFTMTSGGESHYNEQFF. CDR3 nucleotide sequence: TGTGCCAGCACCTTTACGATGACTAGCGGGGGGGAATCCCACTACAATGAGCAGTTCTTC. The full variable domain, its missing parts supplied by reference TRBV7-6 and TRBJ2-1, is GAGVSQSPRYKVTKRGQDVALRCDPISGHVSLYWYRQALGQGPEFLTYFNYEAQQDKSGLPNDRFSAERPEGSISTLTIQRTEQRDSAMYRCASTFTMTSGGESHYNEQFFGPGTRLTVL.

This CDR3 is CAGRTGWGYTF. CDR3 DNA: TGTGCCGGGAGGACAGGGTGGGGCTACACCTTC. The J gene is TRBJ1-2, the V gene TRBV2; 8 bases fit TRBD1. The germline gives CDR1 SNHLY, CDR2 FYNNEI. This CDR3 region has 11 residues. Unmatched junction bases numbered 7, after V lost 11 bases and J lost 8 bases. The complete variable domain, with remaining parts taken from reference TRBV2 and TRBJ1-2, reads EPEVTQTPSHQVTQMGQEVILRCVPISNHLYFYWYRQILGQKVEFLVSFYNNEISEKSEIFDDQFSVERPDGSNFTLKIRSTKLEDSAMYFCAGRTGWGYTFGSGTRLTVV.

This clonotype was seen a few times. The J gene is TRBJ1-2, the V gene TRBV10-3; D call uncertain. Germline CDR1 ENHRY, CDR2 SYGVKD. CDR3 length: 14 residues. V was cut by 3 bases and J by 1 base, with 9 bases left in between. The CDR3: CAISDSSLNYGYTF. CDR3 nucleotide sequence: TGTGCCATCAGTGACAGTTCACTTAACTATGGCTACACCTTC.

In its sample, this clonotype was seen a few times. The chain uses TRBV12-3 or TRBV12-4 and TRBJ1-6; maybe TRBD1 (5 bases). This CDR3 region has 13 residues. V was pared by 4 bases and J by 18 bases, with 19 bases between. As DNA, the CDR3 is TGTGCCAGCAGTTCCGACACGGGGACGACCTCCCACTTT. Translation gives CASSSDTGTTSHF.

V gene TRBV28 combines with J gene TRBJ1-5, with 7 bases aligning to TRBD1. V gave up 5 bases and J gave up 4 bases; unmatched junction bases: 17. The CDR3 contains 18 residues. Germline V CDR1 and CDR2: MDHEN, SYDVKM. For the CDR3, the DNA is TGTGCCAGCAGTCTCCGGGGGATCGGGACAGTTCATAATCAGCCCCAGCATTTT. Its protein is CASSLRGIGTVHNQPQHF. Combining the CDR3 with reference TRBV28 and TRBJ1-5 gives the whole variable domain DVKVTQSSRYLVKRTGEKVFLECVQDMDHENMFWYRQDPGLGLRLIYFSYDVKMKEKGDIPEGYSVSREKKERFSLILESASTNQTSMYLCASSLRGIGTVHNQPQHFGDGTRLSIL.

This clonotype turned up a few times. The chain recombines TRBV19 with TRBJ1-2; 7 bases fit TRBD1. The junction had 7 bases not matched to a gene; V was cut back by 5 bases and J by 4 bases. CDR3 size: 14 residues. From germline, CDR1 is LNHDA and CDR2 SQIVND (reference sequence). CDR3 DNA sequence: TGTGCCAGTAGTTCCCACCGGGACAGCTATGGCTACACCTTC. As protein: CASSSHRDSYGYTF.

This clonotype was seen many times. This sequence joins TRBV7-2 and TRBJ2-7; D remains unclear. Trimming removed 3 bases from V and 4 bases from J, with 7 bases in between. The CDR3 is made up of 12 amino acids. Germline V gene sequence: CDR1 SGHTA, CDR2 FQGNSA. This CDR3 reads CASSFPNYEQYF. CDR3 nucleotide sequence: TGTGCCAGCAGCTTCCCAAATTACGAGCAGTACTTC.

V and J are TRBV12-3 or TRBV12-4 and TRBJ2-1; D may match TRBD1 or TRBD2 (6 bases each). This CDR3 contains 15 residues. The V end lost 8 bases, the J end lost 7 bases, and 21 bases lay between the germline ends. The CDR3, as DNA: TGTGCCAGCTATCCTGGGGGGCCAGTTTCGAATGAGCAGTTCTTC. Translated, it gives CASYPGGPVSNEQFF.